Listed here are 25 T cell receptor beta chains from one sample, sequenced in a study of OX40 agonist ivuxolimab in advanced cancers. Profiled with immunoSEQ multiplex PCR; TCRdb holds only in-frame clones, not every one. The sample lists more than 80,000 clones; about 90% were seen once. The starting material was CD4+ or CD8+ T cells sorted from blood, obtained in a trial of the OX40 agonist ivuxolimab. These receptor sequences come from an adult with an advanced solid tumor such as melanoma, head and neck, liver or kidney cancer.

Turning to this clone: This same CDR3 is encoded by further DNA sequences in the sample. The chain recombines TRBV4-3 with TRBJ1-2; D ambiguous. V dropped 0 bases and J dropped 7 bases, with 12 bases sitting between them. The CDR3 has 14 residues. CDR1 and CDR2 from the germline V gene are LGHNA and YSLEER. Here the CDR3 reads CASSQDLGIGGYTF. Written as DNA, the CDR3 is TGCGCCAGCAGCCAAGATCTAGGGATTGGTGGCTACACCTTC.

The chain employs TRBV28 and TRBJ2-7; no definite D call. This CDR3 region has 12 residues. V was trimmed by 3 bases and J by 2 bases, leaving 5 bases between them. Germline V lookup: CDR1 MDHEN, CDR2 SYDVKM. The CDR3 loop reads CASSFGAYEQYF. As DNA, the CDR3 is TGTGCCAGCAGTTTTGGAGCCTACGAGCAGTACTTC.

The chain employs TRBV6-5 and TRBJ2-1; D is possibly TRBD1 (5 bases). Germline-derived CDR1 and CDR2 are MNHEY and SVGAGI. V shed 5 bases and J shed 7 bases, with 12 bases lying between them. The CDR3 is made up of 13 amino acids. CDR3 sequence reads: CASSVSGFNEQFF. The CDR3 DNA is TGTGCCAGCAGTGTATCAGGGTTTAATGAGCAGTTCTTC.

The rearrangement links TRBV6-6 to TRBJ2-3; D not resolved. This CDR3 is built from 13 residues. Trimming stripped 5 bases from V and 9 bases from J, with 15 bases between. The germline V gene has CDR1 MNHNY and CDR2 SVGAGI (reference sequence). The CDR3, as DNA: TGTGCCAGCAGTCAAACCGGGCGCCGGACGCAGTATTTT. The encoded protein is CASSQTGRRTQYF.

This clone was recorded a few times. The V call is TRBV9, the J call TRBJ1-1; no reliable D call. Trimming shortened V by 4 bases and J by 1 base, and 5 bases separated the two germline ends. Per the germline V gene, CDR1 is SGDLS and CDR2 is YYNGEE. The CDR3 loop spans 12 amino acids. CDR3 bases: TGTGCCAGCAGCCCAACGAACACTGAAGCTTTCTTT. Encoded protein: CASSPTNTEAFF. The whole variable domain, remainder taken from reference TRBV9 and TRBJ1-1, is DSGVTQTPKHLITATGQRVTLRCSPRSGDLSVYWYQQSLDQGLQFLIQYYNGEERAKGNILERFSAQQFPDLHSELNLSSLELGDSALYFCASSPTNTEAFFGQGTRLTVV.

The gene calls are TRBV28 and TRBJ1-4, with D possibly being TRBD1 (5 bases). The V gene lost 3 bases and the J gene lost 7 bases, with 18 bases spanning the gap. Germline V gene sequence: CDR1 MDHEN, CDR2 SYDVKM. The CDR3 has 16 amino acids. CDR3 DNA: TGTGCCAGCAGTTTGGGGGTTGAGGGGAGGGGTGAAAAACTGTTTTTT. Translating it yields CASSLGVEGRGEKLFF.

V gene TRBV13 combines with J gene TRBJ2-1, with 10 bases aligning to TRBD2. The CDR3 totals 14 residues. The germline V gene encodes CDR1 PRHDT and CDR2 FYEKMQ (reference sequence). V trimming: 8 bases; J trimming: 6 bases; junction bases outside the gene matches: 7. This CDR3 reads CASGQRGGPNEQFF. The CDR3 coding sequence is TGTGCCAGCGGTCAGCGGGGGGGCCCCAATGAGCAGTTCTTC.

This chain joins TRBV25-1 and TRBJ2-3; D unresolved. The CDR3 loop spans 14 amino acids. Trimming pared 4 bases from V and 2 bases from J, leaving 10 bases between. The germline V gene has CDR1 MGHDK and CDR2 SYGVNS. The CDR3 sequence: CASSAVTYTDTQYF. As DNA, the CDR3 is TGTGCCAGCAGTGCGGTCACTTACACAGATACGCAGTATTTT.

The V gene is TRBV6-5, the J gene TRBJ2-1; perhaps TRBD2 as D (6 bases). The CDR3 is 15 residues long. V dropped 8 bases and J dropped 2 bases, with 16 bases sitting between them. The V gene's germline CDR1 is MNHEY and CDR2 SVGAGI. The CDR3 bases are TGTGCCAGCCAAAGTTGGCGGGAAACCTACAATGAGCAGTTCTTC. Translation gives CASQSWRETYNEQFF.

The rearrangement joins TRBV6-6 to TRBJ1-2; tentatively, D is TRBD1 (5 bases). The CDR3 is 13 residues long. V was clipped by 2 bases and J by 8 bases, with 12 bases between them. Germline V CDR1 and CDR2: MNHNY, SVGAGI (reference sequence). CDR3 DNA sequence: TGTGCCAGCAGTTACGTCGGGGACGGGGGCTACACCTTC. Its protein is CASSYVGDGGYTF.

The chain couples TRBV6-5 to TRBJ1-2; D is ambiguous. This CDR3 contains 13 residues. CDR1 MNHEY and CDR2 SVGAGI come from the germline V gene. Trimming took off 0 bases at V and 4 bases at J, with 6 bases between the two ends. CDR3 in amino acids: CASSYSPSYGYTF. CDR3 DNA sequence: TGTGCCAGCAGTTACTCGCCAAGCTATGGCTACACCTTC.

The chain employs TRBV4-3 and TRBJ1-5; a weak D match, TRBD1 (5 bases). CDR1 and CDR2 from the germline V gene are LGHNA and YSLEER. The CDR3 covers 15 residues. Trimming removed 0 bases from V and 4 bases from J, with 10 bases in between. The CDR3 is CASSQDWGRNQPQHF. In DNA form, the CDR3 reads TGCGCCAGCAGCCAAGATTGGGGCCGAAATCAGCCCCAGCATTTT.

The J gene is TRBJ2-3, the V gene TRBV27; D unclear. CDR3 length equals 12 residues. CDR1 MNHEY and CDR2 SMNVEV come from the germline V gene (reference sequence). V lost 1 base and J lost 4, with 3 bases in between. CDR3 sequence: CASSLFSDTQYF. DNA for the CDR3: TGTGCCAGCAGTTTATTTTCAGATACGCAGTATTTT.

The CDR3 DNA follows: TGTGCCAGCAGCTTCCCCGGAGGGCAAGATACGCAGTATTTT. It specifies CASSFPGGQDTQYF. This chain uses TRBV11-2 with TRBJ2-3; weak D call: TRBD2 (6 bases). The ends were cut back, 3 bases at V and 5 bases at J, with 12 bases in the middle. This CDR3 contains 14 residues. Looked up from germline, CDR1 is SGHAT and CDR2 is FQNNGV. Filled out from reference TRBV11-2 and TRBJ2-3, the complete variable domain reads EAGVAQSPRYKIIEKRQSVAFWCNPISGHATLYWYQQILGQGPKLLIQFQNNGVVDDSQLPKDRFSAERLKGVDSTLKIQPAKLEDSAVYLCASSFPGGQDTQYFGPGTRLTVL.

The chain uses TRBV19 and TRBJ2-7; TRBD1 matches at 9 bases. The germline CDR1 and CDR2 sequences are LNHDA and SQIVND (reference sequence). Trimming took 6 bases from V and 5 from J; bases not matched to a gene: 5. This CDR3 has 13 amino acids. CDR3 loop: CASSWTGVDEQYF. In nucleotides, the CDR3 is TGTGCCAGTAGCTGGACAGGGGTGGACGAGCAGTACTTC.

The CDR3 region is CASSPRQGRTKNIQYF. The CDR3 nucleotides read TGCGCCAGCAGCCCCCGACAGGGCAGAACCAAAAACATTCAGTACTTC. V is TRBV4-3 and J is TRBJ2-4, with TRBD1 identical over 7 bases. Trimming at V came to 4 bases and at J to 2 bases, leaving 8 bases not matched to a gene. Germline V gene lookup returns CDR1 LGHNA and CDR2 YSLEER. The CDR3 extends over 16 amino acids.

This rearrangement joins TRBV27 to TRBJ2-7; perhaps TRBD1 as D (6 bases). The CDR3 spans 16 residues. V was cut by 0 bases and J by 1 base, with 13 bases left in between. Germline V lookup: CDR1 MNHEY, CDR2 SMNVEV (reference sequence). CDR3 DNA: TGTGCCAGCAGTTTATCTAGGGGGACATTATCCTACGAGCAGTACTTC. It yields the protein CASSLSRGTLSYEQYF.

About this clone itself: The sample contains more than one DNA sequence encoding this CDR3. The rearrangement links TRBV5-6 to TRBJ2-1; 12 nucleotides align to TRBD2. This CDR3 has 17 residues. Germline-derived CDR1 and CDR2 are SGHDT and YYEEEE. The ends lost 4 bases at V and 4 bases at J; junction bases unmatched: 9. The CDR3 DNA reads as TGTGCCAGCAGCGCCGGACTAGCGGGGACCCTTTACAATGAGCAGTTCTTC. Protein sequence: CASSAGLAGTLYNEQFF.

This rearrangement joins TRBV11-2 to TRBJ1-5; TRBD1 matches at 8 bases. CDR3 length: 13 residues. Germline V gene data show CDR1 as SGHAT and CDR2 as FQNNGV. The junction had 7 bases not matched to a gene; V was cut back by 6 bases and J by 9 bases. Written as DNA, the CDR3 is TGTGCCAGCAGTGGGACAGGAGATCGGCCCCAGCATTTT. It codes for CASSGTGDRPQHF.

The gene calls are TRBV4-2 and TRBJ2-6; tentatively, D is TRBD1 (6 bases). The germline V gene has CDR1 LGHNA and CDR2 YNFKEQ. Trimming removed 4 bases from V and 4 bases from J, with 11 bases in between. CDR3 length: 15 amino acids. The CDR3 nucleotides read TGTGCCAGCAGCCCTGGGACAACCGGGGCCAACGTCCTGACTTTC. Protein product: CASSPGTTGANVLTF.

The chain carries TRBV4-1 and TRBJ2-7, with TRBD1 identical over 9 bases. The V gene end was trimmed by 5 bases and the J gene end by 7 bases; junction bases not matched to a gene: 9. Per germline, CDR1 MGHRA and CDR2 YSYEKL. This CDR3 has 14 amino acids. The CDR3 sequence: CASSTSDRGWEQYF. The CDR3 DNA is TGCGCCAGCAGCACGTCGGACAGGGGTTGGGAGCAGTACTTC.

The rearrangement uses TRBV15 and TRBJ1-1, with D hard to call. This CDR3 comprises 16 residues. From germline, CDR1 is LNHNV and CDR2 YYDKDF (reference sequence). Deletions cut 0 bases from V and 2 bases from J, with 13 bases between. DNA of the CDR3: TGTGCCACCAGCAGAGATCGGCCAACGGCTAACACTGAAGCTTTCTTT. Residues: CATSRDRPTANTEAFF.

This chain uses TRBV10-3 with TRBJ2-1, with D possibly TRBD2 on 5 matching bases. V lost 10 bases, J lost 1 base, and 14 bases lay in between. Germline V gene lookup returns CDR1 ENHRY and CDR2 SYGVKD. The length of the CDR3 is 14 residues. CDR3 loop: CATAPAGSYNEQFF. The CDR3 DNA is TGTGCCACCGCCCCGGCGGGTTCCTACAATGAGCAGTTCTTC.

V gene TRBV30 combines with J gene TRBJ1-6; 10 bases match TRBD1. There are 16 residues in the CDR3. V trimming: 3 bases; J trimming: 2 bases; junction bases outside the gene matches: 4. Germline assignment: CDR1 GTSNPN and CDR2 SVGIG (reference sequence). The CDR3 sequence: CAWRAGTGAYNSPLHF. In DNA, the CDR3 is TGTGCCTGGAGGGCCGGGACAGGGGCCTATAATTCACCCCTCCACTTT.

This clone was detected only once. The chain joins TRBV11-2 to TRBJ1-5, with a tentative D call TRBD1 (5 bases). V lost 4 bases and J lost 3, with 10 bases in between. The germline V gene encodes CDR1 SGHAT and CDR2 FQNNGV. The CDR3 has 14 amino acids. The CDR3 reads CASSYEGVNQPQHF. The CDR3 DNA sequence: TGTGCCAGCAGCTACGAAGGGGTCAATCAGCCCCAGCATTTT.